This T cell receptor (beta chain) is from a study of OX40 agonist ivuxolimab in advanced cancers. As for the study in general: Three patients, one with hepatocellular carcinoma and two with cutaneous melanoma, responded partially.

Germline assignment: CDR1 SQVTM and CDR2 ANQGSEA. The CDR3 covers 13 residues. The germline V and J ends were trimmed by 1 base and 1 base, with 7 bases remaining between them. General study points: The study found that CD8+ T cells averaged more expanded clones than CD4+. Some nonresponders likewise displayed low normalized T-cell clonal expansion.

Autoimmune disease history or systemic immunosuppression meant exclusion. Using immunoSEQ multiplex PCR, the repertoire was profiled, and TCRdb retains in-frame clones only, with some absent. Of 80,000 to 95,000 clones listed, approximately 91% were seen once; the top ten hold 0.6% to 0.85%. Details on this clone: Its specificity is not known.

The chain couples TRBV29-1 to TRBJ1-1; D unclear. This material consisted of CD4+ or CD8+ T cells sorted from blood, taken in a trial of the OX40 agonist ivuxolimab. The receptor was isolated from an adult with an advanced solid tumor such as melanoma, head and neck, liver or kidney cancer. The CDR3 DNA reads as TGCAGCGTTGAAGGGGATTGGAACACTGAAGCTTTCTTT. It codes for CSVEGDWNTEAFF.